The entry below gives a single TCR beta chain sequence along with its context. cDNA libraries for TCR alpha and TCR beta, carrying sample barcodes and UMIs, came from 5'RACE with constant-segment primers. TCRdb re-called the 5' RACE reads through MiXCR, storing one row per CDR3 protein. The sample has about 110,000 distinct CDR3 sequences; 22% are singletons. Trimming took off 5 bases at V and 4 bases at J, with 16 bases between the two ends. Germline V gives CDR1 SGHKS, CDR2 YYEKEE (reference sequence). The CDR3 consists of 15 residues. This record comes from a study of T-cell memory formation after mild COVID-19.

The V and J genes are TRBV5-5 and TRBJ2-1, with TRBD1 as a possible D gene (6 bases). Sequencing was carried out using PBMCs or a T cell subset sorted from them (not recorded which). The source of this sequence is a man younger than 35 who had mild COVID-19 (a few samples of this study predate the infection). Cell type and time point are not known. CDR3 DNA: TGTGCCAGCAGGTACAGGGAACAGACATACAATGAGCAGTTCTTC. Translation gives CASRYREQTYNEQFF.